This TCR beta chain was documented in a study of T cells in localized non-small cell lung cancer. The study's findings and limits: Turning up in adjacent lung were a median around 60 of the top 100 tumor clones. Density of T cells in blood, when higher, went with longer overall survival. Compared with tumor, uninvolved adjacent lung displayed greater T cell clonality, ranking highest overall.

Generated by immunoSEQ multiplex PCR, the TCRdb table keeps only in-frame clones and is missing some. The sample holds about 24,000 clones, 75% to 90% seen once. Concerning this clone: As yet, its antigen is unknown.

Per germline, CDR1 SNHLY and CDR2 FYNNEI. The CDR3 consists of 12 residues. V gave up 2 bases and J gave up 5 bases, with 3 bases separating them. J is TRBJ2-2 and V is TRBV2; D is uncertain. Source: peripheral blood, taken before any cancer treatment. This clonotype was sampled from a man between 40 and 75 years old with stage I squamous cell lung carcinoma. Written as DNA, the CDR3 is TGTGCCAGCAGTGAAACAACCGGGGAGCTGTTTTTT. It translates to CASSETTGELFF.